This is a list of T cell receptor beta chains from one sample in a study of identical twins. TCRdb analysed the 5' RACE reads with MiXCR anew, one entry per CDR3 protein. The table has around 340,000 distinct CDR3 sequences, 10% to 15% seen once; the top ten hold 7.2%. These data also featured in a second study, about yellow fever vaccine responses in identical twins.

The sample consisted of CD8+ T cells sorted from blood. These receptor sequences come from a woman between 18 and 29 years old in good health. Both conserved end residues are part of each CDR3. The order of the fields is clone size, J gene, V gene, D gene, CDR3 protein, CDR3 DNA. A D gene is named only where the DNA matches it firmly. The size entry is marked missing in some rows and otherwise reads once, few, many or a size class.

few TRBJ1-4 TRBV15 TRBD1 CATKGQNEKLFF TGTGCCACGAAGGGACAGAATGAAAAACTGTTTTTT
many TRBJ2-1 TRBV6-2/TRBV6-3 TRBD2 CASVATSGYYEQFF TGTGCCAGCGTTGCTACTAGCGGATATTATGAGCAGTTCTTC
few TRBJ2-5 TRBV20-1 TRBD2 CSAQRLAENQETQYF TGCAGTGCCCAACGACTAGCGGAGAACCAAGAGACCCAGTACTTC
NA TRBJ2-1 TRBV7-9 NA CASSFGGRSYNEQFF TGTGCCAGCAGCTTTGGGGGACGCTCCTACAATGAGCAGTTCTTC
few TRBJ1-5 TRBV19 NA CATRPEGHAEPQHF TGTGCCACCCGACCTGAGGGTCACGCAGAGCCCCAGCATTTT
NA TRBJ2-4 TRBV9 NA CASSEGGVGIIQYF TGTGCCAGCAGCGAAGGGGGAGTCGGGATCATTCAGTACTTC
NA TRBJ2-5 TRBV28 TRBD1 CASSLPSWPRDRVPEFEETQYF TGTGCCAGCAGTTTACCCTCTTGGCCCCGGGACAGGGTTCCCGAATTCGAAGAGACCCAGTACTTC
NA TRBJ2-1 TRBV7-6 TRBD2 CASSAGLAGVYNEQFF TGTGCCAGCAGCGCGGGACTAGCGGGAGTCTACAATGAGCAGTTCTTC
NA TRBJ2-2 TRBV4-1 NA CASSQDPTGPSNTGELFF TGCGCCAGCAGCCAAGATCCGACAGGCCCGTCGAACACCGGGGAGCTGTTTTTT
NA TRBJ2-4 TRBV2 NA CASSEGRAKNIQYF TGTGCCAGCAGTGAAGGGAGGGCCAAAAACATTCAGTACTTC
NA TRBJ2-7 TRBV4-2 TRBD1 CASSPGGSGYEQYF TGTGCCAGCAGCCCAGGGGGCAGCGGATACGAGCAGTACTTC
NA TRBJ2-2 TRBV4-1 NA CASSQEISGLMTGELFF TGCGCCAGCAGCCAAGAAATCTCGGGACTCATGACCGGGGAGCTGTTTTTT
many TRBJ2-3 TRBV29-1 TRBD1 CSDSGTGSTDTQYF TGCAGCGACTCCGGGACAGGGTCCACAGATACGCAGTATTTT
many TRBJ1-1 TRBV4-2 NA CASSQDRRAVEAFF TGTGCCAGCAGCCAAGATCGGAGGGCAGTTGAAGCTTTCTTT
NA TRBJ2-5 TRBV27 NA CASSYGGRGETQYF TGTGCCAGCAGTTACGGGGGGCGGGGAGAGACCCAGTACTTC
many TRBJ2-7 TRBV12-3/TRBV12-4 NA CASSFSGESEQYF TGTGCCAGCAGTTTTTCGGGGGAGTCCGAGCAGTACTTC
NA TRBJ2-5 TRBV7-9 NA CASSSRPGVETQYF TGTGCCAGCAGCTCAAGGCCTGGTGTGGAGACCCAGTACTTC
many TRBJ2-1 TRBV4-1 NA CASSLQGYEQFF TGCGCCAGCAGCCTACAGGGTTATGAGCAGTTCTTC
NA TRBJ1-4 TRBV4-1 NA CASSQEARVDEKLFF TGCGCCAGCAGCCAAGAGGCCAGGGTGGATGAAAAACTGTTTTTT
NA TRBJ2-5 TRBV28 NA CASSLGKEVARGVETQYF TGTGCCAGCAGTTTGGGGAAGGAGGTAGCGAGGGGGGTGGAGACCCAGTACTTC
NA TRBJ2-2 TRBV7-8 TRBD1 CASRFADDRGHTGELFF TGTGCCAGCAGATTCGCCGACGACAGGGGGCACACCGGGGAGCTGTTTTTT
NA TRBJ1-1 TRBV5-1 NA CASSALQDAKGEAFF TGCGCCAGCAGCGCGTTACAGGACGCGAAGGGTGAAGCTTTCTTT
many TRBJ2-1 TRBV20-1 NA CSASLTLGNEQFF TGCAGTGCTAGTTTAACCCTAGGCAATGAGCAGTTCTTC
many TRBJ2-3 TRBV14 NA CASSQEPADTQYF TGTGCCAGCAGCCAAGAGCCAGCAGATACGCAGTATTTT
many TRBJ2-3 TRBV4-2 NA CASSPGDASTDTQYF TGTGCCAGCAGCCCGGGGGACGCTAGCACAGATACGCAGTATTTT
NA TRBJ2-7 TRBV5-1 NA CASSGGQLHEQYF TGCGCCAGCAGCGGAGGACAGCTCCACGAGCAGTACTTC
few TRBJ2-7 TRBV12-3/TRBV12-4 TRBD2 CASSSYLAAYEQYF TGTGCCAGCAGTTCGTATCTAGCGGCCTACGAGCAGTACTTC
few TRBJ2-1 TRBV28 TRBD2 CASSYREGGRLLNEQFF TGTGCCAGCAGTTATAGAGAAGGCGGGAGGCTCCTCAATGAGCAGTTCTTC
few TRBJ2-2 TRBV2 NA CASSDTTPSGELFF TGTGCCAGCAGTGACACCACCCCCTCCGGGGAGCTGTTTTTT
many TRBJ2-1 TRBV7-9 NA CASSSYREANEQFF TGTGCCAGCAGCTCGTACAGGGAGGCCAATGAGCAGTTCTTC
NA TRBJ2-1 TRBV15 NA CATSTVGGEQFF TGTGCCACCAGCACTGTAGGGGGTGAGCAGTTCTTC
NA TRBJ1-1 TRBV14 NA CASSQVGAEAFF TGTGCCAGCAGCCAAGTTGGGGCTGAAGCTTTCTTT
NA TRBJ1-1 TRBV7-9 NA CASSLFTEAFF TGTGCCAGCAGCTTATTTACTGAAGCTTTCTTT
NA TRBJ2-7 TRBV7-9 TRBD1 CASSSGTGIYEQYF TGTGCCAGCAGTTCCGGGACAGGGATTTACGAGCAGTACTTC
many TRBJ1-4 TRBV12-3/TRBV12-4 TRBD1 CASTRNWDSDEKLFF TGTGCCAGCACCAGAAATTGGGACAGCGATGAAAAACTGTTTTTT
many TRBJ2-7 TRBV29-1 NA CSVEAQGGHEQYF TGCAGCGTTGAAGCACAGGGGGGGCACGAGCAGTACTTC
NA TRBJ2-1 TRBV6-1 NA CASSRDTATYNEQFF TGTGCCAGCAGTCGGGACACCGCCACCTACAATGAGCAGTTCTTC
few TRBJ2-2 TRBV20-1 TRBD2 CSARDATSATGELFF TGCAGTGCTAGAGATGCGACTAGCGCCACCGGGGAGCTGTTTTTT
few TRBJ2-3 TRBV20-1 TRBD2 CSARDRSSGRTDTQYF TGCAGTGCTAGAGATCGCTCTAGCGGGAGAACAGATACGCAGTATTTT
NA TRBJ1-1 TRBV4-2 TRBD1 CASSQDFYGTEEAFF TGTGCCAGCAGCCAAGATTTTTATGGGACAGAGGAAGCTTTCTTT
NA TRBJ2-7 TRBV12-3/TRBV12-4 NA CASMQGTYEQYF TGTGCCAGCATGCAGGGCACCTACGAGCAGTACTTC
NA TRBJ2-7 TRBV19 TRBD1 CASSARQGSYEQYF TGTGCCAGTAGTGCCCGACAGGGGTCCTACGAGCAGTACTTC
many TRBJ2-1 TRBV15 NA CATSRDRGAPHNEQFF TGTGCCACCAGCAGAGACCGGGGGGCCCCTCACAATGAGCAGTTCTTC
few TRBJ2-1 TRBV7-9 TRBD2 CASSGRAFFSYNEQFF TGTGCCAGCTCCGGGAGGGCCTTCTTCTCCTACAATGAGCAGTTCTTC
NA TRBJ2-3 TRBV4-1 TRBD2 CASSQGGLALADTQYF TGCGCCAGCAGCCAAGGCGGACTAGCTTTGGCAGATACGCAGTATTTT
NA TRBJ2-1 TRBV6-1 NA CASRPRRFGETYNEQFF TGTGCCAGCAGACCCCGTCGATTTGGGGAAACCTACAATGAGCAGTTCTTC